The entry below gives a single T cell receptor beta chain sequence along with its context. Its antigen is unidentified. The data belong to a study of cytomegalovirus exposure and HLA in healthy donors. Germline lookup yields CDR1 MNHEY and CDR2 SMNVEV (reference sequence). V shed 5 bases, J shed 2 bases, and the junction held 8 bases outside the gene matches. This CDR3 spans 16 amino acids. Overall study results and limits: Of the V segments, some could not be distinguished, including TRBV6-2 and TRBV6-3, and were excluded. A few CMV-associated chains proved CMV antigen-specific in vitro.

The primer mix had 60 Vbeta and 13 Jbeta primers. Authors' analysis steps: In a later analysis, of around 85 million unique beta chains, about 12 million appeared in at least two donors. Generated by immunoSEQ multiplex PCR, the TCRdb table keeps only in-frame clones and is missing some. That table furnishes V, J and clone size, whereas the DNA furnished D and trimming. The table lists some 150,000 clones, around 77% of them singletons. The TCR comes from a young man in good health and CMV-seropositive. The rearrangement joins TRBV27 to TRBJ2-7; 11 nucleotides align to TRBD1. Sequencing was carried out using PBMCs. DNA of the CDR3: TGTGCCAGCAGTCCTTTTGGGGGACAGGGGGCCTACGAGCAGTACTTC. It translates to CASSPFGGQGAYEQYF.